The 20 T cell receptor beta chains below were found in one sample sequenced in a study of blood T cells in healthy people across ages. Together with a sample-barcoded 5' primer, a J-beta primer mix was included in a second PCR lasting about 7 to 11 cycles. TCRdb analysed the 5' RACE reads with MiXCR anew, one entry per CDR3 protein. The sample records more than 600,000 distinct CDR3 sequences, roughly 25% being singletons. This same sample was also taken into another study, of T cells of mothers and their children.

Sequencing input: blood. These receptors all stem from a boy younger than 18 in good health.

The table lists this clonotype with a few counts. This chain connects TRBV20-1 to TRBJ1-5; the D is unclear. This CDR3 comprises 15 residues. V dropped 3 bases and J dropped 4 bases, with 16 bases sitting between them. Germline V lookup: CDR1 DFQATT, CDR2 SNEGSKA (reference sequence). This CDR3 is CSASPRRGGNQPQHF. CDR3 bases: TGCAGTGCTAGTCCTCGCCGAGGTGGAAATCAGCCCCAGCATTTT.

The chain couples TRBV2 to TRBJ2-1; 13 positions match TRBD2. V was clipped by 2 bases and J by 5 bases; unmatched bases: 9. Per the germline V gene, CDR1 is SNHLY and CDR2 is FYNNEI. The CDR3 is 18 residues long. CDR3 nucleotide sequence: TGTGCCAGCAGTGAAAAGGCCATGACTAGCGGGGGGCACAATGAGCAGTTCTTC. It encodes CASSEKAMTSGGHNEQFF.

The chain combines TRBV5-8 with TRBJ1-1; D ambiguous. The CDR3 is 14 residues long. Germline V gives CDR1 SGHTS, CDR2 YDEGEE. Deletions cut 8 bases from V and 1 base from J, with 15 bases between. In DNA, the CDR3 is TGTGCCAGGCGTGGGTTCGGGAAGAACACTGAAGCTTTCTTT. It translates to CARRGFGKNTEAFF.

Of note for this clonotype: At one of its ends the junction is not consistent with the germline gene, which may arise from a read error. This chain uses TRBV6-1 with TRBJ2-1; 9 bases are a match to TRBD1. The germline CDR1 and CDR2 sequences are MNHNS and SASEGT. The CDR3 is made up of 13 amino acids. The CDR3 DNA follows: TGTACCAGCATGGGGACAGGGATGAATGAGCAGTTCTTC. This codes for CTSMGTGMNEQFF.

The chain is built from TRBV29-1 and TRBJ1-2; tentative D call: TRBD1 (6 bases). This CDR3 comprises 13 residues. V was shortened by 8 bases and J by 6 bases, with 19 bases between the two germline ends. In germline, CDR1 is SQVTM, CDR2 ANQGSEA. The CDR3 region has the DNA TGCAGCTATAAACGTCCGGGGGCGGATGGCTACACCTTC. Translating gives CSYKRPGADGYTF.

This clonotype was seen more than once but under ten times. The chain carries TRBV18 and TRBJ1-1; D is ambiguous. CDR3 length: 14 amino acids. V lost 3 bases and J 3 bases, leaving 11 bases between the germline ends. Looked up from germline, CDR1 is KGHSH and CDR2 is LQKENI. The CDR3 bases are TGTGCCAGCTCACCCACCGAGGTGGACACTGAAGCTTTCTTT. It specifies CASSPTEVDTEAFF.

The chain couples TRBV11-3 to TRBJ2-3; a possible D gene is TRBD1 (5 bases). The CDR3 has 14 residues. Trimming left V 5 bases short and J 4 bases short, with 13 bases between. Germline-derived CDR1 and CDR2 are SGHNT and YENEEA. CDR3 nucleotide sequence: TGTGCCAGCAGCACAGGTGGAGAGTCAGATACGCAGTATTTT. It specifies CASSTGGESDTQYF. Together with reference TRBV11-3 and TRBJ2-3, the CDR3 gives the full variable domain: EAGVVQSPRYKIIEKKQPVAFWCNPISGHNTLYWYLQNLGQGPELLIRYENEEAVDDSQLPKDRFSAERLKGVDSTLKIQPAELGDSAVYLCASSTGGESDTQYFGPGTRLTVL.

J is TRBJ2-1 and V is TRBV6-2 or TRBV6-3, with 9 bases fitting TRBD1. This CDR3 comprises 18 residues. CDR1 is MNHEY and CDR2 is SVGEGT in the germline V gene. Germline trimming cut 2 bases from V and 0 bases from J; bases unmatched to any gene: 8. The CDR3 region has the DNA TGTGCCAGCAGTTACGTTGCCGGACAGGGGAACTCCTACAATGAGCAGTTCTTC. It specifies CASSYVAGQGNSYNEQFF.

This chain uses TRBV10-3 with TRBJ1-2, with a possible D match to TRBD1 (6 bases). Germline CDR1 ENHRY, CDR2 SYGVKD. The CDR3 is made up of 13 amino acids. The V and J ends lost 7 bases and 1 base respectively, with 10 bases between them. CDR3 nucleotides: TGTGCCATCAAAGCAGGGGATAACTATGGCTACACCTTC. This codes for CAIKAGDNYGYTF.

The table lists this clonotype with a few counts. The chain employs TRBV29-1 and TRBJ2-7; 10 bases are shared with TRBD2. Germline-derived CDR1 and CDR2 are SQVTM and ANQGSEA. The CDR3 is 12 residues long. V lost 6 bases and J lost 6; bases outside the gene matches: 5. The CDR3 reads CSVEREGREQYF. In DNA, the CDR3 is TGCAGCGTCGAGCGGGAGGGCCGCGAGCAGTACTTC.

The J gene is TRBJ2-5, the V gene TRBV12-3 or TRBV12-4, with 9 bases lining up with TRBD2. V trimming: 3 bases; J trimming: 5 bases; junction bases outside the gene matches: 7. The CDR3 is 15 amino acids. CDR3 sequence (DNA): TGTGCCAGCAGTTTTGGCGGGGGGGCCAGGGAGACCCAGTACTTC. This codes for CASSFGGGARETQYF.

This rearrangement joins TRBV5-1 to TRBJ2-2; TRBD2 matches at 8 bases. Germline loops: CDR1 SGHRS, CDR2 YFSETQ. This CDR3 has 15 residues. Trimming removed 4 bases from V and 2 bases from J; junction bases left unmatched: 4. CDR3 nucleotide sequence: TGCGCCAGCAGCACGGCGGGGGGAAACACCGGGGAGCTGTTTTTT. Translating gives CASSTAGGNTGELFF.

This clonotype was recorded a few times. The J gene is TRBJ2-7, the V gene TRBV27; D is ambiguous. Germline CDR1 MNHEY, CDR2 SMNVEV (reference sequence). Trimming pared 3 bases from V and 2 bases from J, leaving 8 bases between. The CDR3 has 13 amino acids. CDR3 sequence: CASSFSVAYEQYF. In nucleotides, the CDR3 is TGTGCCAGCAGTTTTTCGGTAGCCTACGAGCAGTACTTC.

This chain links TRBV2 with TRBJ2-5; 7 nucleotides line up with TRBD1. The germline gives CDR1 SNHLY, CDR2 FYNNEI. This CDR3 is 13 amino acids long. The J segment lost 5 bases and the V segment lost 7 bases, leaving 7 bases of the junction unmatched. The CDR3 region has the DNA TGTGCCAGCAAACTCGGGACAGCTGAGACCCAGTACTTC. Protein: CASKLGTAETQYF.

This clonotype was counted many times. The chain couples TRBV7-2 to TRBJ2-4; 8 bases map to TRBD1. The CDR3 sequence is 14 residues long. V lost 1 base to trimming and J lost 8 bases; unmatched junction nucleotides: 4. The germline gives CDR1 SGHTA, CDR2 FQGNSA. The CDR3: CASSLGSTGDIQYF. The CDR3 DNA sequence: TGTGCCAGCAGCTTAGGGTCGACAGGGGACATTCAGTACTTC.

The CDR3 loop reads CASSEYGGGTDTQYF. In DNA, the CDR3 is TGTGCCAGCAGTGAATATGGCGGAGGGACAGATACGCAGTATTTT. This chain links TRBV2 with TRBJ2-3, with D possibly matching TRBD2 (6 bases). V lost 2 bases and J lost 3, with 12 bases in between. The CDR3 totals 15 residues. Germline-derived CDR1 and CDR2 are SNHLY and FYNNEI.

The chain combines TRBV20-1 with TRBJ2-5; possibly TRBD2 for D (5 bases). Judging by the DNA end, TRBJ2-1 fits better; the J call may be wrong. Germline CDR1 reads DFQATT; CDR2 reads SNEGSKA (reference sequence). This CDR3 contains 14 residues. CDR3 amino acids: CSAIRLEDLNEQFF. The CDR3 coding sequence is TGCAGTGCTATTCGTCTGGAGGACCTCAATGAGCAGTTCTTC.

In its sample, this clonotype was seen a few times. The CDR3 nucleotides read TGCAGTGCTAGACAGGGAGGTGGCTCCTACGAGCAGTACTTC. Encoded protein: CSARQGGGSYEQYF. V gene TRBV20-1 combines with J gene TRBJ2-7; a weak D match, TRBD2 (6 bases). The CDR3 loop spans 14 amino acids. Germline values: CDR1 DFQATT, CDR2 SNEGSKA (reference sequence). Trimming pared 2 bases from V and 0 bases from J, leaving 11 bases between.

CDR3 residues: CASSFAGLAINEQFF. The CDR3 region has the DNA TGTGCCAGCAGCTTCGCGGGACTAGCTATCAATGAGCAGTTCTTC. The V gene is TRBV11-3, the J gene TRBJ2-1, with 9 bases matching TRBD2. The V gene end was trimmed by 3 bases and the J gene end by 6 bases; junction bases not matched to a gene: 6. Germline V CDR1 and CDR2: SGHNT, YENEEA. This CDR3 region has 15 residues.

The CDR3 sequence is CASRGLAGGPGETQYF. Here the CDR3 DNA reads TGTGCCAGCAGGGGACTAGCGGGAGGGCCGGGAGAGACCCAGTACTTC. The genes are TRBV3-1 and TRBJ2-5; TRBD2 matches 16 bases. The germline CDR1 and CDR2 sequences are LGHDT and YNNKEL (reference sequence). Trimming at V came to 6 bases and at J to 4 bases, leaving 5 bases not matched to a gene. This CDR3 contains 16 residues.